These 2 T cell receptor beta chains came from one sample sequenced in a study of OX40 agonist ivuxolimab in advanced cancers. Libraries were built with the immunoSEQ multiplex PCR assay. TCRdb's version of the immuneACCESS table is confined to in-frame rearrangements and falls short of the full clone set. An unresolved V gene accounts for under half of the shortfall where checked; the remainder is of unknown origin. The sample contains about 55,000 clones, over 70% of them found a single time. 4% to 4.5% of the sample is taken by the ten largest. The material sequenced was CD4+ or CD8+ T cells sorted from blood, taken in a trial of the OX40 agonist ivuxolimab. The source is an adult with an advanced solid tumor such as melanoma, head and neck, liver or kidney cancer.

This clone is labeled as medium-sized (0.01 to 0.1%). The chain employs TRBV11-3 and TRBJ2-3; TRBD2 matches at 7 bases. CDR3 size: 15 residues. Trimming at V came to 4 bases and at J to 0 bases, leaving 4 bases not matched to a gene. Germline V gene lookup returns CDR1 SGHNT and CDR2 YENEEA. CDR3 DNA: TGTGCCAGCAGCTCCCGAGCGGGAAGCACAGATACGCAGTATTTT. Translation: CASSSRAGSTDTQYF.

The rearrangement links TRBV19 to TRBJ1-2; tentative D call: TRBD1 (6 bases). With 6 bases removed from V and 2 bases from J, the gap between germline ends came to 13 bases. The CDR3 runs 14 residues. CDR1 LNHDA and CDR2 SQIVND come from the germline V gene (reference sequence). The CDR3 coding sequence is TGTGCCAGTAGACGCAGGGGAGACAACTATGGCTACACCTTC. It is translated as CASRRRGDNYGYTF.